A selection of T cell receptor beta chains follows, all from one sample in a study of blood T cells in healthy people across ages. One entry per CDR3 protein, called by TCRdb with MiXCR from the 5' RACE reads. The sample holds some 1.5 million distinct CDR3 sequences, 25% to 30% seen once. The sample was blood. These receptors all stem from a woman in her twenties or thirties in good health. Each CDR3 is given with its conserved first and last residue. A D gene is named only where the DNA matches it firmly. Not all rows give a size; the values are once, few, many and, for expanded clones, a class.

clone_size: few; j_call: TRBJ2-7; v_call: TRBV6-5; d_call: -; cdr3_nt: TGTGCCAGCAGTTACCGCTCTAGAGGCGAGCAGTACTTC; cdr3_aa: CASSYRSRGEQYF
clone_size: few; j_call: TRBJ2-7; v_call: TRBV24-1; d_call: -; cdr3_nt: TGTGCCACCAGTCAATCATACGAGCAGTACTTC; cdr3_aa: CATSQSYEQYF
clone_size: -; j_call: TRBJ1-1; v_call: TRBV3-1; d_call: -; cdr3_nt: TGTGCCAGCAGCCAAGGTCATGGCACTGAAGCTTTCTTT; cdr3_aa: CASSQGHGTEAFF
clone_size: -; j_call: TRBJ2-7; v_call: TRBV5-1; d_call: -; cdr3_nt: TGCGCCAGCAGCCCTTTCGCACCGCCGATTGCCTACGAGCAGTACTTC; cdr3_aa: CASSPFAPPIAYEQYF
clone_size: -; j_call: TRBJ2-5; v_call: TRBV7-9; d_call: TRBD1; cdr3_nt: TGTGCCAGCAGCTTGACAGGGGGGAGAAATACGCAGTACTTC; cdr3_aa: CASSLTGGRNTQYF
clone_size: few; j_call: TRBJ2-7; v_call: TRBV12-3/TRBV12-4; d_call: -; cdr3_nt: TGTGCCAGCAGTGCATCGCCGGAAGCCCGATACGAGCAGTACTTC; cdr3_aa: CASSASPEARYEQYF
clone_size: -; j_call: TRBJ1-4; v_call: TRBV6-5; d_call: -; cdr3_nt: TGTGCCAGCAGTAGACTAGGCCGCGAAGGGGAAAAACTGTTTTTT; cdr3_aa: CASSRLGREGEKLFF
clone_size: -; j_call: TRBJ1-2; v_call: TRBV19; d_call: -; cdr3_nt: TGTGCCAGTACGACAGGTAGCTATGGTTACACCTTC; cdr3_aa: CASTTGSYGYTF
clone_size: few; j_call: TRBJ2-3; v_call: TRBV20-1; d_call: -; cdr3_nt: TGCAGTGCCCGAGGGGTGGGAGTGGCGGCAGATACGCAGTATTTT; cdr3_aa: CSARGVGVAADTQYF
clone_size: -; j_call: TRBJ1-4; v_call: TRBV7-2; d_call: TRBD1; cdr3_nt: TGTGCCAGCAGCCCCGGACAGGGGCAAGTCTATGAAAAACTGTTTTTT; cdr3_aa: CASSPGQGQVYEKLFF
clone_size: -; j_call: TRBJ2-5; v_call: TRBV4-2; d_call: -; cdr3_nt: TGTGCCAGCAGCCAAGAGGGCAGGTTTGAAGAGACCCAGTACTTC; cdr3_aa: CASSQEGRFEETQYF
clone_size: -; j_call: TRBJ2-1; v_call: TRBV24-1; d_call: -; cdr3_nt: TGTGCCACCCCGGTACTAGAGGGGGACAATGAGCAGTTCTTC; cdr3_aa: CATPVLEGDNEQFF
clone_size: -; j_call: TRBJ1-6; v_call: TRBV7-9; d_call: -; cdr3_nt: TGTGCCAGCAGCTTAGAAGGAAGGTTTGATTCACCCCTCCACTTT; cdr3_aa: CASSLEGRFDSPLHF
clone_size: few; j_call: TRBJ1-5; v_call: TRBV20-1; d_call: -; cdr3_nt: TGCAGTGCCACTTTGGACCCGACGGGGCCCCAGCATTTT; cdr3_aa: CSATLDPTGPQHF
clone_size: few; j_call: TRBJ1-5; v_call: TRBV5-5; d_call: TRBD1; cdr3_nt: TGTGCCAGCAGCCCGACAGGGCTTTATAGCAATCAGCCCCAGCATTTT; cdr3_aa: CASSPTGLYSNQPQHF
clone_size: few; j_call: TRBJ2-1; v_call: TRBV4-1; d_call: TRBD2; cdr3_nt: TGCGCCAGCAGCCATATCGGACTAGCGGGATCCAATGAGCAGTTCTTC; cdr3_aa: CASSHIGLAGSNEQFF
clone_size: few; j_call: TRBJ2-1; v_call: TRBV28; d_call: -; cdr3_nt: TGTGCCAGCGTGGGACATTTGTCTAGTCAGGGGCAGTTCTTC; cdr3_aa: CASVGHLSSQGQFF
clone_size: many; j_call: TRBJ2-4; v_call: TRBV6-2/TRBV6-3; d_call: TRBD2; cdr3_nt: TGTGCCAGCAGTTACGTGGCACTAGCGGGCCTAGCCAAAAACATTCAGTACTTC; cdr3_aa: CASSYVALAGLAKNIQYF
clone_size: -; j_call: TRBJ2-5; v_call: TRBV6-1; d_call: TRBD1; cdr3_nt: TGTGCCGGCAACCGGGACAGTTCCCAAGAGACCCAGTACTTC; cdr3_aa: CAGNRDSSQETQYF
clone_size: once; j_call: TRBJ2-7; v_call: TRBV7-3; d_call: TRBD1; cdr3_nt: TGTGCCAGCAGCCGGGACAGAAACTGCGAGCAGTACTTC; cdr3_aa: CASSRDRNCEQYF
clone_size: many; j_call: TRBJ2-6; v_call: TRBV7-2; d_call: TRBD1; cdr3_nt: TGTGCCAGCAGCTCTCAGGGGGCGTCTGGGGCCAACGTCCTGACTTTC; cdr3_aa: CASSSQGASGANVLTF
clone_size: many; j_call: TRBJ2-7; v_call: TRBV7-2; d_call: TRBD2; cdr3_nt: TGTGCCAGCAGCTTAGGGGCTAGCGGGACCTACGAGCAGTACTTC; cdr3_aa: CASSLGASGTYEQYF
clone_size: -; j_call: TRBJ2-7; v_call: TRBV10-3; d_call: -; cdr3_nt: TGTGCCATCAGTGAGTCCTCTCCGGCCTACGAGCAGTACTTC; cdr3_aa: CAISESSPAYEQYF
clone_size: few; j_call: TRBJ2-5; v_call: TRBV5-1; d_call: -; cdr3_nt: TGCGCCAGCAGCTTGTACTCGGAGTCCCAAGAGACCCAGTACTTC; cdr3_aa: CASSLYSESQETQYF
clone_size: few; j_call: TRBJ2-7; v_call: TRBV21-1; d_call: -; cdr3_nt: TGTGCCAGCAGCCACCGGGGAGAGATTTGGTACGAGCAGTACTTC; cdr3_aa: CASSHRGEIWYEQYF
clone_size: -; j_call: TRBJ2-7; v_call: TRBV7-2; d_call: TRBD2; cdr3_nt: TGTGCCAGCAGCTTAAGTATCGGCGGGAGGGCCTACAATGAGCAGTACTTC; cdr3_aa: CASSLSIGGRAYNEQYF
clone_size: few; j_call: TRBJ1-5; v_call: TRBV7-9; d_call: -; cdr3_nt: TGTGCCAGCAGCTCACCTACTCCAGGGATTTGGGATCAGCCCCAGCATTTT; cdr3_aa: CASSSPTPGIWDQPQHF
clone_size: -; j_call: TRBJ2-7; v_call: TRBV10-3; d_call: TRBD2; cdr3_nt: TGTGCCATCGGTGACTGGCTAGCGGGGCACTACGAGCAGTACTTC; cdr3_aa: CAIGDWLAGHYEQYF
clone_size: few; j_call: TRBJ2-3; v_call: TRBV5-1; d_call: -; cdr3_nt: TGCGCCAGCAGCTTGGGCTTTTCTGGGGGAGTTATAGATACGCAGTATTTT; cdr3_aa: CASSLGFSGGVIDTQYF
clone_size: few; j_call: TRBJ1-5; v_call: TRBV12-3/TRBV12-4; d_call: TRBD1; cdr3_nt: TGTGCCAGCAGCGTGGAAAGACAGGGGGCGTTCAGCAATCAGCCCCAGCATTTT; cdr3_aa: CASSVERQGAFSNQPQHF
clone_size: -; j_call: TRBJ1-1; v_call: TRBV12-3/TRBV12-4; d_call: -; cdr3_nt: TGTGCCAGCAGCAGGGTCGAGAACACTGAAGCTTTCTTT; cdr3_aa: CASSRVENTEAFF
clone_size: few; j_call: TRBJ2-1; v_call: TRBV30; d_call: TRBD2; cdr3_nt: TGTGCCTGGGACGGGAGGAGCTCCTACAATGAGCAGTTCTTC; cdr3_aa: CAWDGRSSYNEQFF
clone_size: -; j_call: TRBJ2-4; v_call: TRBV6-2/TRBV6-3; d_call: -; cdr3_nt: TGTGCCAGCAGTTACCCTAGTATTGGCAAAAACATTCAGTACTTC; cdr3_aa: CASSYPSIGKNIQYF
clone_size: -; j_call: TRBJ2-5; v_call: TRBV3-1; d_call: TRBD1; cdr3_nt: TGTGCCTCGGGAAATCAGGGGGCTGAGACCCAGTACTTC; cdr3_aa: CASGNQGAETQYF
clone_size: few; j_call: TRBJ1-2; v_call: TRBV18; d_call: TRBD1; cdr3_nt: TGTGCCAGCTCACCACGACAAACTCCGGGACAGGTCATGGGCTACACCTTC; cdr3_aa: CASSPRQTPGQVMGYTF
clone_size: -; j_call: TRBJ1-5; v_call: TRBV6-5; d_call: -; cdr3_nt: TGTGCCACGGTTACCTGGCCTCCCCTAGCCCCTAGCAATCAGCCCCAGCATTTT; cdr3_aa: CATVTWPPLAPSNQPQHF
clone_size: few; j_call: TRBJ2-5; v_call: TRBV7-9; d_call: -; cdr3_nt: TGTGCCAGCAGCTCACTCCCCGAAGGAATAAGAGAGACCCAGTACTTC; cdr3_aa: CASSSLPEGIRETQYF
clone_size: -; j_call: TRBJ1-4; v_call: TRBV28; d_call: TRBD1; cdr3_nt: TGTGCCAGCAGGTCGGACAGGGCTAAAGAAAAACTGTTTTTT; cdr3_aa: CASRSDRAKEKLFF
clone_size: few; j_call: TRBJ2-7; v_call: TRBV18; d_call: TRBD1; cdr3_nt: TGTGCCAGCTCACCGGGACAGGGTTTCAACGAGCAGTACTTC; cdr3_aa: CASSPGQGFNEQYF
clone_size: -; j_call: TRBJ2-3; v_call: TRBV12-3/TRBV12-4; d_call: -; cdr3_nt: TGTGCCAGCAGTCCCCAAAGGAGAACAGATACGCAGTATTTT; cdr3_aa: CASSPQRRTDTQYF
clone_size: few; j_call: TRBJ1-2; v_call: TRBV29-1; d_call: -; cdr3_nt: TGCAGCGTTGATCAACAGGCCTATGGCTACACCTTC; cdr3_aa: CSVDQQAYGYTF
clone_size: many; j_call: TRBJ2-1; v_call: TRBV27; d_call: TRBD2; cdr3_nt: TGTGCCAGCAGTTTATGGATCCAGGGGACTAGCGGGAGGGCCCAGGGGAATGAGCAGTTCTTC; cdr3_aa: CASSLWIQGTSGRAQGNEQFF
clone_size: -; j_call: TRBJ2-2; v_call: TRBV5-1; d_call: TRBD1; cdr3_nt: TGCGCCAGCAGCGAGGGACAGGGCTCAGCCGGGGAGCTGTTTTTT; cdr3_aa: CASSEGQGSAGELFF
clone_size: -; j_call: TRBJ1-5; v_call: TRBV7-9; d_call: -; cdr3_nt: TGTGCCAGCAGTCGCGATCGGGGAACACGAGACGGCAATCAGCCCCAGCATTTT; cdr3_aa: CASSRDRGTRDGNQPQHF
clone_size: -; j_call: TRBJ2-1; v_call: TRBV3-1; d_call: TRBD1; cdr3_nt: TGTGCCAGCAGTACACAGGGGGCCCTTAAGGATGAGCAGTTCTTC; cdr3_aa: CASSTQGALKDEQFF
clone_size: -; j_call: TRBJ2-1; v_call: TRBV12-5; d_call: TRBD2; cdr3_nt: TGTGCCAGTGGTAGTAGCGGGGGAGACAATGAGCAGTTCTTC; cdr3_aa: CASGSSGGDNEQFF
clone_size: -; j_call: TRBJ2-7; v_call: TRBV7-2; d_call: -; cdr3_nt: TGTGGCAGCAGCTTAGGGATCCCCCCATACGAGCAGTACTTC; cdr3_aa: CGSSLGIPPYEQYF
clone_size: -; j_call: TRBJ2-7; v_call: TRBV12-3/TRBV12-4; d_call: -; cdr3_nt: TGTGCCAGCAGTTACTGGGACAAGTCATACGAGCAGTACTTC; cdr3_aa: CASSYWDKSYEQYF